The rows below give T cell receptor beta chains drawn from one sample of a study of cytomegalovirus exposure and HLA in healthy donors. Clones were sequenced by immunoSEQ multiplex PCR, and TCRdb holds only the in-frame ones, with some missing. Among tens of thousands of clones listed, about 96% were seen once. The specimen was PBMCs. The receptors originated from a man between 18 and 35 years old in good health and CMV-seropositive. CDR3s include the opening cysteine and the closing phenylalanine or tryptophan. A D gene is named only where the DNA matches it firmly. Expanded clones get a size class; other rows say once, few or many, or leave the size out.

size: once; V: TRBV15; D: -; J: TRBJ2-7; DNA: TGTGCCACCAGCGAGGGACGGACCAGGGGTGGCGAGCAGTACTTC; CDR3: CATSEGRTRGGEQYF
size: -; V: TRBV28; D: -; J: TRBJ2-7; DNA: TGTGCCAGCAGTTTATGGGGGTGGAGGGGCGAGCAGTACTTC; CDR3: CASSLWGWRGEQYF
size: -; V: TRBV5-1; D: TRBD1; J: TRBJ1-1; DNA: TGCGCCAGCAGCCGACAGGGGGAGCTCACTGAAGCTTTCTTT; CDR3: CASSRQGELTEAFF
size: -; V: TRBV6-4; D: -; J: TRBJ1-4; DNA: TGTGCCAGCAGTGGGGGCACTAATGAAAAACTGTTTTTT; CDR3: CASSGGTNEKLFF
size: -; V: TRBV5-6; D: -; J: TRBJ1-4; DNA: TGTGCCAGCAGCTTGAGGGGGAGATTTGAAAAACTGTTTTTT; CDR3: CASSLRGRFEKLFF
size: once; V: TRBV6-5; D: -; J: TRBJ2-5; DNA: TGTGCCAGCAGTTACTCACTACAACAGACCCAGTACTTC; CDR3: CASSYSLQQTQYF
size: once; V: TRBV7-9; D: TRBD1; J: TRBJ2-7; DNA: TGTGCCAGCAGCTTAGTAGACAGGGACTACGAGCAGTACTTC; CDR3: CASSLVDRDYEQYF
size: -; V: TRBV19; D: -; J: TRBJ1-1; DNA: TGTGCCAGTAAGCAAGGGGTGAACACTGAAGCTTTCTTT; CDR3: CASKQGVNTEAFF
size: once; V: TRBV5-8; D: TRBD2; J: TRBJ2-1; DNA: TGTGCCAGCAGCCCAGCCGGGACTAGCCTCTATGAGCAGTTCTTC; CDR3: CASSPAGTSLYEQFF
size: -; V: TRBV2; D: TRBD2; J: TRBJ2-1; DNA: TGTGCCAGCAGTTGGACTAGCGGGAACAATGAGCAGTTCTTC; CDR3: CASSWTSGNNEQFF